This T cell receptor (beta chain) originates from a study of blood T cell repertoires in COVID-19. About the research overall: T cells, B-cell-depleted T cells, or PBMCs provided the cDNA or gDNA that served as material.

Sequencing was performed with immunoSEQ multiplex PCR; in TCRdb, only in-frame clones are kept and a portion is missing. The sample lists tens of thousands of clones, approximately 79% occurring once. CDR1 and CDR2 (germline): SGHNT, YYREEE (reference sequence). The CDR3 has 16 amino acids. V was clipped by 4 bases and J by 0 bases; unmatched bases: 2. The clonotype comes from a human donor with acute or convalescent COVID-19. The donor label of this sample is uncertain. The chain combines TRBV5-4 with TRBJ2-2; 11 nucleotides agree with TRBD1. Material: peripheral blood. The CDR3 nucleotides are TGTGCCAGCAGCCGGGACAGGGGGTCGAACACCGGGGAGCTGTTTTTT. This gives the protein CASSRDRGSNTGELFF.